This T cell receptor (beta chain) was sequenced for a study of control samples from healthy donors and cancer patients. Per germline, CDR1 LNHDA and CDR2 SQIVND (reference sequence). Trimming removed 8 bases at V and 0 bases at J, with 13 bases between. This CDR3 has 14 residues. Data came from immunoSEQ multiplex PCR; TCRdb stores just in-frame clones and leaves some out. Of 80,000 to 100,000 clones in the sample, roughly 92% were seen once. The sequenced material came from blood. The origin of this receptor is a human donor in good health. The donor label of this sample is uncertain. This chain connects TRBV19 to TRBJ1-2, with D maybe TRBD1 (5 bases). Here the CDR3 reads CASSRGISNYGYTF. CDR3 in DNA: TGTGCCAGTTCACGGGGGATTTCTAACTATGGCTACACCTTC.